This TCR beta chain was profiled in a study of molecular identifiers for immune sequencing clone quantification. Study results and caveats: Because of identical TCR molecules sharing a barcode, sizes of highly expanded clones could be underestimated.

This clonotype was recorded once. What it recognizes is unknown. Given a much more abundant clone one base away, this may be a read error. CDR1 and CDR2 (germline): MNHNS, SASEGT. The V segment lost 1 base and the J segment 3 bases; nucleotides outside the gene matches: 5. The CDR3 is 15 amino acids. MiXCR, applied by TCRdb to the PCR reads, yields one record per CDR3 protein. The data hold 550,000 to 750,000 distinct CDR3 sequences, with about 20% observed a single time. Sorted inputs of about 20,000 to 1,000,000 cells, with 10%, 30% or 50% RNA, yielded naive CD8 libraries. Naive CD8 T cell sorting was performed on the CD8+CD4-CCR7+CD45RA+ phenotype.

The chain has TRBV6-1 and TRBJ2-7; TRBD2 agrees at 8 bases. The sample taken for sequencing was naive CD8+ T cells from blood, with Jurkat cell RNA spiked in. Subset defined: FACS-sorted CD8+CD4-CCR7+CD45RA+ naive T cells. The origin of this receptor is a human donor in good health. Some libraries in this study had Jurkat cell RNA spiked in. The CDR3 nucleotides are TGTGCCAGCAGTGAAGAAGGTCTAGCGGGCTACGAGCAGTACTTC. Protein sequence: CASSEEGLAGYEQYF.